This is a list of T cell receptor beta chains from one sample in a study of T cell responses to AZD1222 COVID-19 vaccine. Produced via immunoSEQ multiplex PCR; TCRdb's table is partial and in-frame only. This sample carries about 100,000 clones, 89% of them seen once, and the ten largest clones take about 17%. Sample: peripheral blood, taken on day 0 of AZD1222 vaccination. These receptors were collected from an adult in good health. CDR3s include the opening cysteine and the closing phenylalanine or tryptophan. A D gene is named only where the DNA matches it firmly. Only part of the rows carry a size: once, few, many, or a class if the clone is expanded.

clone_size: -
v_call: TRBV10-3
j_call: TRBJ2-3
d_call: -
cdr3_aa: CAIRMAKRTTDTQYF
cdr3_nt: TGTGCCATCAGAATGGCGAAGCGGACCACAGATACGCAGTATTTT

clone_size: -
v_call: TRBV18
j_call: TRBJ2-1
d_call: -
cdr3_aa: CASSPPGGRNEQFF
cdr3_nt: TGTGCCAGCTCACCACCGGGTGGGCGGAATGAGCAGTTCTTC

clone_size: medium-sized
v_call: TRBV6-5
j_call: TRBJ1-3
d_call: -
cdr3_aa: CASSLGGSGNTIYF
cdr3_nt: TGTGCCAGCAGTTTAGGGGGGTCGGGAAACACCATATATTTT

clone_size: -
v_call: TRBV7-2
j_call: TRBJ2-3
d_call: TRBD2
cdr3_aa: CASSLAGVRGGPDTQYF
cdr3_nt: TGTGCCAGCAGCTTAGCGGGGGTACGGGGGGGCCCAGATACGCAGTATTTT

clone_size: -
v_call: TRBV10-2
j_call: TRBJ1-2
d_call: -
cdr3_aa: CASSESTGTFTDYGYTF
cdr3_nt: TGCGCCAGCAGTGAGTCTACTGGGACATTCACGGACTATGGCTACACCTTC

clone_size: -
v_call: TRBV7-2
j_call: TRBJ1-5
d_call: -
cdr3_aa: CASSYSNQPQHF
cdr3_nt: TGTGCCAGCAGTTATAGCAATCAGCCCCAGCATTTT

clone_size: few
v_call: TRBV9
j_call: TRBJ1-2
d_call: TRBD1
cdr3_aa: CASSVDGQATTNYGYTF
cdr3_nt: TGTGCCAGCAGCGTAGACGGACAGGCGACGACTAACTATGGCTACACCTTC

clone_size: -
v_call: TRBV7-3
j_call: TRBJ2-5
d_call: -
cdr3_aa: CASSHNQGSQETQYF
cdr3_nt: TGTGCCAGCAGCCACAACCAGGGAAGCCAAGAGACCCAGTACTTC

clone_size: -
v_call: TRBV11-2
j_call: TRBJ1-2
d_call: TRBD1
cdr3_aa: CASSLGQGSGGYTF
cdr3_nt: TGTGCCAGCAGCTTAGGACAGGGGTCGGGAGGCTACACCTTC

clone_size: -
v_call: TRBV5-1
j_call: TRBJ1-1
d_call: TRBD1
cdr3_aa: CASSVTGDNTEAFF
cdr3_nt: TGCGCCAGCAGCGTGACAGGGGACAACACTGAAGCTTTCTTT

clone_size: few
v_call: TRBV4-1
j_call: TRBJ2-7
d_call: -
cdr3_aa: CASSQIQGPSYEQYF
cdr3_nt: TGCGCCAGCAGCCAAATTCAGGGCCCATCCTACGAGCAGTACTTC

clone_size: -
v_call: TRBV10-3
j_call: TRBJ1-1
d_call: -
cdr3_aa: CAISEDNTEAFF
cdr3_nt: TGTGCCATCAGTGAGGATAACACTGAAGCTTTCTTT

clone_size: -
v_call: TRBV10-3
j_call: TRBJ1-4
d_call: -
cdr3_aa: CAISEGEENEKLFF
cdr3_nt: TGTGCCATCAGTGAGGGGGAGGAGAATGAAAAACTGTTTTTT